A single sample gave rise to the 8 T cell receptor beta chains below, sequenced in a study of cytomegalovirus exposure and HLA in healthy donors. The PCR was carried out with 60 Vbeta primers and 13 Jbeta primers. Some clones are missing from TCRdb's copy, which holds only in-frame ones; the method was immunoSEQ multiplex PCR. The repertoire includes some 150,000 clones, 77% of them detected once, and 1.5% to 2% sits in the top ten. Sequenced material: PBMCs. Receptors were obtained from a woman aged 25-40 years in good health and CMV-seronegative.

The V and J genes are TRBV5-4 and TRBJ2-7; the D is unclear. The CDR3 contains 13 residues. V lost 4 bases to trimming and J lost 0 bases, with 8 bases between them. Looked up from germline, CDR1 is SGHNT and CDR2 is YYREEE (reference sequence). The CDR3 protein is CASSNPVSYEQYF. The CDR3 region has the DNA TGTGCCAGCAGCAATCCAGTCTCCTACGAGCAGTACTTC.

This rearrangement joins TRBV27 to TRBJ1-1; D call uncertain. V lost 3 bases and J 5 bases, leaving 13 bases between the germline ends. The CDR3 spans 14 residues. CDR1 is MNHEY, CDR2 SMNVEV, per germline (reference sequence). The CDR3, as DNA: TGTGCCAGCAGTTTGTACGGACTAAGTACTGAAGCTTTCTTT. It encodes CASSLYGLSTEAFF.

The chain is built from TRBV4-2 and TRBJ1-6; D remains ambiguous. CDR1 is LGHNA and CDR2 is YNFKEQ in the germline V gene. This CDR3 is 16 amino acids long. The V end lost 2 bases, the J end lost 5 bases, and 13 bases lay between the germline ends. As DNA, the CDR3 is TGTGCCAGCAGCCAAAAGTCAGGTCGGAATAATTCACCCCTCCACTTT. As protein: CASSQKSGRNNSPLHF.

This clone was picked up a small number of times. The chain has TRBV10-1 and TRBJ2-7; maybe TRBD1 (5 bases). V was clipped by 7 bases and J by 3 bases, with 25 bases between them. The CDR3 extends over 17 amino acids. CDR1 and CDR2 from the germline V gene are WNHNN and SYGVQD (reference sequence). The CDR3 DNA sequence: TGCGCCAGCACCGGACGTATGAGGACAAGGGGCAACTACGAGCAGTACTTC. Translation: CASTGRMRTRGNYEQYF.

Only one count was recorded for this clone. This chain links TRBV27 with TRBJ2-2; 9 bases are shared with TRBD1. CDR1 MNHEY and CDR2 SMNVEV come from the germline V gene (reference sequence). The length of the CDR3 is 16 residues. V trimming: 7 bases; J trimming: 4 bases; junction bases outside the gene matches: 10. CDR3 nucleotide sequence: TGTGCCAGCACTAGACCGGGACAGGGTGCCACCGGGGAGCTGTTTTTT. It translates to CASTRPGQGATGELFF.

V and J are TRBV29-1 and TRBJ2-5, with 13 bases aligning to TRBD2. CDR1 and CDR2 from the germline V gene are SQVTM and ANQGSEA. The ends lost 5 bases at V and 11 bases at J; junction bases unmatched: 8. The CDR3 runs to 13 residues. The CDR3 DNA reads as TGCAGCGTTTGGACTAGCGGGAGCCAGTGGCAGTACTTC. Residues: CSVWTSGSQWQYF.

The chain is built from TRBV27 and TRBJ2-4; TRBD2 agrees at 14 bases. The junction had 5 bases not matched to a gene; V was cut back by 4 bases and J by 9 bases. The CDR3 has 15 amino acids. CDR1 and CDR2 from the germline V gene are MNHEY and SMNVEV (reference sequence). CDR3 sequence: CASSSGLAGAGIQYF. In DNA, the CDR3 is TGTGCCAGCAGTTCGGGACTAGCGGGAGCAGGCATTCAGTACTTC.

The genes are TRBV10-1 and TRBJ2-7; D ambiguous. The germline gives CDR1 WNHNN, CDR2 SYGVQD (reference sequence). The CDR3 covers 17 residues. V was clipped by 0 bases and J by 1 base, with 16 bases between them. CDR3 sequence reads: CASSESAGFRGSYEQYF. CDR3 DNA: TGCGCCAGCAGTGAGTCAGCCGGGTTCCGAGGATCCTACGAGCAGTACTTC.